This T cell receptor (beta chain) was captured in a study of blood T cells in healthy people across ages. From germline, CDR1 is GTSNPN and CDR2 SVGIG (reference sequence). This CDR3 region has 13 residues. The authors isolated at least 7 million PBMCs per sample. Alongside a J-beta primer mix, a sample-barcoded 5' primer served in a second PCR lasting roughly 7 to 11 cycles. Each CDR3 protein gets one entry after TCRdb re-called the 5' RACE reads with MiXCR. The sample holds fewer than 2,000,000 distinct CDR3 sequences, approximately 39% seen once. This rearrangement joins TRBV30 to TRBJ2-4; D remains unclear. The end of the DNA aligns better with TRBJ2-7, so the J call may be wrong. The receptor was isolated from a human donor in good health. Sample: blood. The CDR3 loop is CAWSVRSGYEQYF. The CDR3 coding sequence is TGTGCCTGGAGTGTACGGAGTGGCTACGAGCAGTACTTC.